This TCR beta chain was identified in a study of T cells in Graves' hyperthyroidism and ophthalmopathy. This clonotype came up many times. Its antigen remains unidentified. The CDR3 is 15 residues long. Germline V gives CDR1 SGHTA, CDR2 FQGNSA. V shed 10 bases and J shed 1 base, with 19 bases lying between them. From RNA transcripts, TCR beta CDR3 regions were amplified. The HTBI primer set was used in a first-round RT-PCR of the TCR CDR3. TCRdb recomputed calls from the multiplex PCR reads with MiXCR, one row per CDR3 protein. The sample yields about 530,000 distinct CDR3 sequences, about 15% seen once. Study-level findings and limits: Stable hyperthyroidism was separated from ophthalmopathy by a model based on 13 V-J features.

The source is a woman younger than 30 with Graves' ophthalmopathy. Material for sequencing was blood. The chain recombines TRBV7-2 with TRBJ1-2, with D maybe TRBD1 (5 bases). CDR3 loop: CATNRVPGDNYGYTF. In DNA, the CDR3 is TGTGCCACCAATAGGGTTCCGGGGGATAACTATGGCTACACCTTC. Full variable domain (rest looked up from reference TRBV7-2 and TRBJ1-2): GAGVSQSPSNKVTEKGKDVELRCDPISGHTALYWYRQSLGQGLEFLIYFQGNSAPDKSGLPSDRFSAERTGGSVSTLTIQRTQQEDSAVYLCATNRVPGDNYGYTFGSGTRLTVV.